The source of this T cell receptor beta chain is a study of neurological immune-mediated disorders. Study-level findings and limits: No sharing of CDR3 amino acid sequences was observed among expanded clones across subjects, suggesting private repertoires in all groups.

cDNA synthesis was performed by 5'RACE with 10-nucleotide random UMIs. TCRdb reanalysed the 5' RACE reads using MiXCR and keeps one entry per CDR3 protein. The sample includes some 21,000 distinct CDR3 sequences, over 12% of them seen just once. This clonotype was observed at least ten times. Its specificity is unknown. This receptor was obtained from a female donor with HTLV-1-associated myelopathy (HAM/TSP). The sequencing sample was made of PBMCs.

CDR3 sequence: CATGTSGTKNTGELFF. In DNA form, the CDR3 reads TGTGCCACAGGGACTAGCGGGACCAAGAACACCGGGGAGCTGTTTTTT. The chain employs TRBV10-3 and TRBJ2-2; TRBD2 matches at 13 bases. CDR1 is ENHRY and CDR2 is SYGVKD in the germline V gene. The CDR3 extends over 16 amino acids. The trim removed 10 bases at V and 1 base at J, leaving 6 bases unmatched.